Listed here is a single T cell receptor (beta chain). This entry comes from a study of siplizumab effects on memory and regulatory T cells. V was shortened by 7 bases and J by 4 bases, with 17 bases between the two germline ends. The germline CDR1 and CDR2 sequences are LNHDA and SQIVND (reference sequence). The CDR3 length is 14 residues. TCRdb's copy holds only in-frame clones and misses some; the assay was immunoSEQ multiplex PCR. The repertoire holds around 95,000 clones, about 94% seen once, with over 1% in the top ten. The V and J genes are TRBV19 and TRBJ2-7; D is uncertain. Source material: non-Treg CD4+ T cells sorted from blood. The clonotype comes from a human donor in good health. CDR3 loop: CASKGGANPYEQYF. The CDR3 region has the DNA TGTGCCAGTAAGGGTGGCGCCAACCCGTACGAGCAGTACTTC.